This T cell receptor beta chain came from a study of blood T cells in healthy people across ages. Collection of roughly 10 milliliters of peripheral blood was performed for each donor. Comments on this clonotype: Its matching antigen is unknown.

The CDR3 spans 16 residues. With 3 bases removed from V and 0 bases from J, the gap between germline ends came to 13 bases. Looked up from germline, CDR1 is KGHSH and CDR2 is LQKENI. Study conclusions and caveats: Diversity figures based on one million T cells were deemed too low.

Through a sample-barcoded 5' primer and a J-beta primer mix, a second PCR was run for about 6 to 11 cycles. TCRdb re-derived calls from the 5' RACE reads in MiXCR, one entry per CDR3 protein. The sample contains just under 750,000 distinct CDR3 sequences, roughly 20% of which appear only once. The clonotype originates from a man between 65 and 85 years old in good health. Sequencing input: blood. The chain has TRBV18 and TRBJ2-3, with D perhaps TRBD2 (5 bases). This chain's CDR3 is CASSPVAGSSTDTQYF. The DNA for the CDR3 is TGTGCCAGCTCACCCGTGGCGGGCTCTAGCACAGATACGCAGTATTTT.